This T cell receptor beta chain emerged from a study of CD8 T cells in ankylosing spondylitis (dated by TCRdb to about 2017). With regard to the full study: The study profiled T cell receptor beta repertoires in healthy donors and ankylosing spondylitis patients to find disease-linked TCR variants. In total, the full study cohort was made up of some 110 healthy donors and 25 ankylosing spondylitis patients. Peripheral blood was sampled, and synovial fluid was also collected from ankylosing spondylitis patients. Results the study describes overall, beyond this receptor: According to the report, matched synovial fluid samples from ankylosing spondylitis patients were significantly enriched for the disease-linked clones. Some motif variants had previously been reported in the synovial fluid and blood of reactive arthritis patients, which suggests shared mechanisms of disease initiation. Blood from ankylosing spondylitis patients appeared to be characterized by a TCR beta motif composed of about 8 highly homologous amino acid variants. The disease-linked clones showed a CD8+ phenotype and occurred at relatively low frequencies in peripheral blood.

This clonotype appeared many times. What antigen it recognizes has not been identified. No much larger clone is present one base from it, and per-base qualities are unavailable. Sequenced using an Illumina HiSeq 2500. Quantitative 5'-RACE with molecular barcodes was the method used to prepare the TCR beta libraries. Turning to the authors' computational methods: Disease-linked TCR variants were identified with a new computational method built on a probabilistic model of VDJ rearrangement. TCRdb passed the public sequencing reads through fastp at Q25 and MiXCR, retaining productive beta sequences. Each record represents a unique CDR3 protein, reported with the most common genes and DNA among its rows. TCRdb's processing, not the authors', yielded these V and J calls. For this sample there are some 220,000 distinct CDR3 sequences; roughly 6.6% appear just once. Jointly, the top ten make up about 14% of the sample.

The CDR3 goes from the cysteine to the phenylalanine over 16 residues. Only the CDR3 DNA is retained, 48 bases long and in frame from the first base. CDR1 MNHEY and CDR2 SVGEGT are derived from the germline V gene. Trimmed from V: 0 bases; trimmed from J: 5 bases; junction bases lacking a gene match: 10. The TCR comes from a male donor with ankylosing spondylitis. The receptor chain draws on TRBV6-2 or TRBV6-3 and TRBJ2-7; 7 central nucleotides agree with TRBD2. Material for sequencing was blood, either unsorted or a sorted T cell fraction (not recorded which). Here is the DNA: TGTGCCAGCAGTTACTCCCACGGGAGGAACTTCAACGAGCAGTACTTC. The encoded protein is CASSYSHGRNFNEQYF.